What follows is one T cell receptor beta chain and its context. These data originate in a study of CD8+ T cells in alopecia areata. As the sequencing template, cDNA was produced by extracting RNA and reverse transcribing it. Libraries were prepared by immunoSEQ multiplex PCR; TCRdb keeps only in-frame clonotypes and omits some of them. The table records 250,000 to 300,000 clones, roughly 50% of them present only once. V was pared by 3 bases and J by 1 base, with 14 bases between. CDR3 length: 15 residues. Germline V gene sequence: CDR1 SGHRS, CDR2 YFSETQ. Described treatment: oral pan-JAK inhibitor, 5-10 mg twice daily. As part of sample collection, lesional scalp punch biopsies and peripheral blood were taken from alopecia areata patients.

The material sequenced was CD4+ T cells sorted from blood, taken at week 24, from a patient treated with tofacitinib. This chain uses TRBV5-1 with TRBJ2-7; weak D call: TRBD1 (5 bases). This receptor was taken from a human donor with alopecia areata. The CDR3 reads CASSSSARQSYEQYF. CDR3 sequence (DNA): TGCGCCAGCAGCTCGTCAGCCCGACAGTCCTACGAGCAGTACTTC.